The 15 T cell receptor beta chains reported below all come from one sample, sequenced in a study of tumor and adjacent non-tumor tissue in lung cancer (dated by TCRdb to the late 2010s). RNA was extracted from bulk unsorted tissue and checked for quality with a NanoDrop ND-1000 and an Agilent 2100. The normal lung samples consisted of distant non-tumor tissue collected more than 3 cm from the tumor edge. The method behind the library was multiplex PCR. TCRdb records Illumina HiSeq 2500 as the sequencer. Following protocols modified from ARM-PCR, the researchers constructed TCRbeta libraries through three rounds of nested PCR with primers (Table S4). The raw public reads went through TCRdb reprocessing: fastp at Q25, MiXCR clone calling, in-frame beta chains kept. Rows matching on CDR3 protein sequence are summarized as one entry with the most common DNA and genes. The sample has 50,000 or so distinct CDR3 sequences on record, 74% of them singletons. The ten top clones hold 20% to 25% of the sample.

The specimen was distant non-tumor lung tissue. Every receptor here comes from a woman between 55 and 75 years old with non-small cell lung cancer.

The gene calls are TRBV4-3 and TRBJ1-4, with 9 bases aligning to TRBD1. The germline gives CDR1 LGHNA, CDR2 YSLEER. The CDR3 length is 14 residues. Germline trimming cut 10 bases from V and 9 bases from J; bases unmatched to any gene: 12. CDR3 DNA: TGCGCCATCAATTCGGGACAGGGTATTAAAAAACTGTTTTTT. It codes for CAINSGQGIKKLFF.

Details on this clonotype: One junction end does not reproduce the germline sequence, and a read error may be involved. This chain links TRBV10-1 with TRBJ2-2; D possibly corresponds to TRBD2 (5 bases). Germline lookup yields CDR1 WNHNN and CDR2 SYGVQD (reference sequence). This CDR3 is built from 12 residues. The CDR3 loop is CTSARIAGELLF. The CDR3 bases are TGCACCAGCGCTAGGATTGCCGGGGAGCTGCTTTTT.

In its sample, this clonotype is medium-sized (0.01 to 0.1%). The chain links TRBV6-2 or TRBV6-3 to TRBJ2-1, with D tentatively TRBD2 (6 bases). The germline V and J ends were trimmed by 4 bases and 4 bases, with 14 bases remaining between them. Germline V gives CDR1 MNHEY, CDR2 SVGEGT. The CDR3 sequence is 15 residues long. CDR3: CASSFHPSAYNEQFF. The CDR3 DNA reads TGTGCCAGCAGTTTCCACCCTAGCGCTTACAATGAGCAGTTCTTC.

The chain is built from TRBV11-2 and TRBJ2-3; unclear D gene. The J call is doubtful: the DNA matches TRBJ1-5 better. The germline V gene encodes CDR1 SGHAT and CDR2 FQNNGV. The CDR3 has 15 amino acids. The CDR3 nucleotides read TGTGCCAGTAGCGCCACCGGGATGGCCACAGATACGCAGCATTTT. Translating gives CASSATGMATDTQHF.

Remarks on this clonotype: At one end the junction does not follow the germline gene, possibly because of a read error. The CDR3 region is CASNGLAGSYNEQFF. As DNA, the CDR3 is TGTGCCAGCAATGGACTAGCGGGCTCCTACAATGAGCAGTTCTTT. This chain connects TRBV6-4 to TRBJ2-1; the match to TRBD2 covers 11 bases. This CDR3 is 15 amino acids long. In germline, CDR1 is MRHNA, CDR2 SNTAGT.

Notes on this clonotype: An end of the junction differs from the germline gene, which may be a read error. The chain combines TRBV10-2 with TRBJ2-1; D gene uncertain. The CDR3 spans 15 residues. CDR1 is WSHSY and CDR2 is SAAADI in the germline V gene. Here the CDR3 DNA reads TGCGTCAGCAGAGAAGCAGGATTCTCCTACAATGAGCAGTTCTTC. Amino acids: CVSREAGFSYNEQFF.

Note on this clonotype: Compared with germline, one end of the junction differs, possibly owing to a read error. The chain is built from TRBV6-2 or TRBV6-3 and TRBJ2-3; D is possibly TRBD2 (5 bases). The germline CDR1 and CDR2 sequences are MNHEY and SVGEGT. This CDR3 region has 16 residues. CDR3 bases: TGTGCCAGCCGACTAACGGGGTCTTTTAGCACGGATACGCAGTATTTT. It translates to CASRLTGSFSTDTQYF.

As to this clonotype: The CDR3 does not close with the conserved phenylalanine or tryptophan, likely indicating a read error. The chain carries TRBV6-2 or TRBV6-3 and TRBJ1-2, with a weak D call TRBD1 (5 bases). The germline CDR1 and CDR2 sequences are MNHEY and SVGEGT. V gave up 2 bases and J gave up 4 bases, with 23 bases separating them. This CDR3 comprises 18 residues. The CDR3 DNA reads TGTGCCAGCAGTTACCACAGTCCCCGGGACGGAAGTTCCTATGGCTACACCATC. Translation: CASSYHSPRDGSSYGYTI.

By sample fraction, this clonotype is medium-sized. The V call is TRBV11-2, the J call TRBJ2-7; D is uncertain. This CDR3 has 12 amino acids. The germline V gene encodes CDR1 SGHAT and CDR2 FQNNGV. V lost 3 bases and J 1 base, leaving 4 bases between the germline ends. This chain's CDR3 is CASSFRSYEQYF. CDR3 sequence (DNA): TGTGCCAGCAGCTTTCGGTCCTACGAGCAGTACTTC. The full variable domain, with the rest looked up from reference TRBV11-2 and TRBJ2-7, is EAGVAQSPRYKIIEKRQSVAFWCNPISGHATLYWYQQILGQGPKLLIQFQNNGVVDDSQLPKDRFSAERLKGVDSTLKIQPAKLEDSAVYLCASSFRSYEQYFGPGTRLTVT.

The chain uses TRBV4-3 and TRBJ2-7; 8 positions agree with TRBD2. With 2 bases clipped from V and 2 bases from J, the junction kept 11 bases outside the gene matches. Germline V lookup: CDR1 LGHNA, CDR2 YSLEER. CDR3 size: 17 residues. The chain's CDR3 is CASSQWSRGGFTYEQYF. For the CDR3, the DNA is TGCGCCAGCAGCCAATGGAGCCGGGGGGGGTTTACCTACGAGCAGTACTTC.

As concerns this clonotype: The conserved final phenylalanine or tryptophan is absent from the CDR3, which likely points to a read error. The rearrangement joins TRBV12-3 or TRBV12-4 to TRBJ2-2; 12 nucleotides line up with TRBD2. This CDR3 has 19 residues. CDR3 DNA sequence: TGTGCCAGCAGTTTAAGTATTCTAGGACTAGCGGGGAACGCCGGGGAGCTGTTTTCT. Protein product: CASSLSILGLAGNAGELFS.

Of note for this clonotype: Its ends do not fully match the called genes, so a read error is possible. The V and J genes are TRBV5-4 and TRBJ2-3; 9 bases map to TRBD1. The CDR3 is 14 amino acids. Germline-derived CDR1 and CDR2 are SGHNT and YYREEE (reference sequence). In nucleotides, the CDR3 is TGTGTCAGCAGCTCAAGGGACAGGGCAGATACGCCGTATTTT. As protein: CVSSSRDRADTPYF.

Worth noting for this clonotype: Relative to the germline gene, one junction end is altered; a read error may explain this. V usage is TRBV6-2 or TRBV6-3 and J usage is TRBJ2-6; D is unresolved. Per germline, CDR1 MNHEY and CDR2 SVGEGT. The CDR3 is made up of 15 amino acids. CDR3 residues: CTSCYSAAGANVLTF. CDR3 DNA: TGTACCAGCTGTTACTCGGCAGCTGGGGCCAACGTCCTGACTTTC.

Turning to this clonotype: The junction departs from germline at one end; a sequencing error may be responsible. This chain links TRBV6-2 or TRBV6-3 with TRBJ2-6; no definite D call. The CDR3 extends over 15 amino acids. Looked up from germline, CDR1 is MNHEY and CDR2 is SVGEGT. CDR3 bases: TGTGCCAGCAGTCACTCGGCAACTGGGGCCAACGTCCTGACTTTC. Translation gives CASSHSATGANVLTF.

CDR3 region: CTGSRGFAASSYNEQFF. For the CDR3, the DNA is TGTACCGGCAGTCGGGGTTTCGCAGCGAGCTCTTACAATGAGCAGTTCTTC. V usage is TRBV11-1 and J usage is TRBJ2-1; a possible D gene is TRBD2 (5 bases). Germline CDR1 and CDR2: SGHAT and FQDESV (reference sequence). The CDR3 has 17 residues.